This T cell receptor (beta chain) was documented in a study of CD8 T cells in ankylosing spondylitis. Study-level results: The study identified a TCR beta motif of several highly homologous variants that appeared characteristic of ankylosing spondylitis blood.

TCR beta libraries were made by quantitative 5'-RACE with molecular barcodes. TCRdb reprocessed the 5' RACE reads via MiXCR and lists one record per CDR3 protein. Of 150,000 or so distinct CDR3 sequences in the sample, more than 9% were seen once. Germline lookup yields CDR1 SEHNR and CDR2 FQNEAQ (reference sequence). The V end lost 3 bases, the J end lost 6 bases, and 10 bases lay between the germline ends. This CDR3 spans 13 amino acids. Only a few counts were recorded for this clonotype. What it recognizes is unknown. The source is a male donor with ankylosing spondylitis or in good health (not recorded which). This sequence joins TRBV7-9 and TRBJ2-3; either TRBD1 or TRBD2 may fit D (5 bases each). Sample: blood, either unsorted or a sorted T cell fraction (not recorded which). The CDR3 here is CASSFGGRDTQYF. The CDR3, as DNA: TGTGCCAGCAGCTTTGGGGGTCGCGATACGCAGTATTTT.